This T cell receptor (beta chain) was observed in a study of technical replicates of blood from several donors. The assay was immunoSEQ multiplex PCR, and TCRdb's table has in-frame clones only and misses some. There are 72,000 or so clones in the sample; approximately 94% occur only once, and 0.39% lies in the top ten. The receptor was derived from a human donor in good health. The sequencing sample was made of T cells isolated from PBMCs.

CDR3 nucleotides: TGTGCCAGCAGGGGGACAGGGGGATACAATGAGCAGTTCTTC. Translated: CASRGTGGYNEQFF. The rearrangement links TRBV28 to TRBJ2-1; 11 nucleotides align to TRBD1. V lost 6 bases to trimming and J lost 4 bases; unmatched junction nucleotides: 2. This CDR3 has 14 residues. CDR1 MDHEN and CDR2 SYDVKM come from the germline V gene. Based on the CDR3 plus reference TRBV28 and TRBJ2-1, the full variable domain is DVKVTQSSRYLVKRTGEKVFLECVQDMDHENMFWYRQDPGLGLRLIYFSYDVKMKEKGDIPEGYSVSREKKERFSLILESASTNQTSMYLCASRGTGGYNEQFFGPGTRLTVL.